This is a list of T cell receptor beta chains from one sample in a study of shared clonotypes between healthy human individuals. Method: immunoSEQ multiplex PCR; TCRdb's copy keeps in-frame clones and lacks some. The sample consists of fewer than 650,000 clones, 75% to 85% of them appearing once. The sequencing sample was made of PBMCs. The receptors were gathered from a woman aged 35 to 49 in good health. Some clones in this sample may be carry-over from other donors' samples. Both conserved end residues are part of each CDR3. The order of the fields is D gene, V gene, clone size, J gene, CDR3 DNA, CDR3 protein. A D gene is named only where the DNA matches it firmly. The size field is filled for only some rows; it gives once, few, many or a size class.

-	TRBV5-1	-	TRBJ2-7	TGCGCCAGCAGCTTGGTGGCAGGGGCCGGCGGCGAGCAGTACTTC	CASSLVAGAGGEQYF
-	TRBV28	-	TRBJ1-3	TGTGCCAGCAGTTTTGAGGGCCGAAACACCATATATTTT	CASSFEGRNTIYF
-	TRBV25-1	-	TRBJ1-4	TGTGCCAGCAGTGAGTCCCCGGGAGGGACTAATGAAAAACTGTTTTTT	CASSESPGGTNEKLFF
TRBD2	TRBV5-4	-	TRBJ2-1	TGTGCCAGCAGCAGAACGACTAGCGGGGCCTACAATGAGCAGTTCTTC	CASSRTTSGAYNEQFF
-	TRBV7-2	-	TRBJ2-2	TGTGCCAGTCGCTCCAGTGGGGGGACCGGGGAGCTGTTTTTT	CASRSSGGTGELFF
-	TRBV9	-	TRBJ2-3	TGTGCCAGCAGCGTAGCCTCGAGCACAGATACGCAGTATTTT	CASSVASSTDTQYF
TRBD1	TRBV5-6	-	TRBJ1-6	TGTGCCAGCAGCTCTCGGACAGGGGATAATTCACCCCTCCACTTT	CASSSRTGDNSPLHF
-	TRBV23-1	-	TRBJ1-2	TGCGCCAGCAGTCAATCCCTACCCTCGAACGAACATGGCTACACCTTC	CASSQSLPSNEHGYTF
TRBD2	TRBV5-8	few	TRBJ2-1	TGTGCCAGCACCCTGAGGGAGGGCTTCAATGAGCAGTTCTTC	CASTLREGFNEQFF
-	TRBV7-2	-	TRBJ1-2	TGTGCCAGCAGCCTCGCCCGAGTGGGGGATGGCTACACCTTC	CASSLARVGDGYTF
-	TRBV5-1	-	TRBJ2-3	TGCGCCAGCAGCTCCCCGGACGGAGGCGATACGCAGTATTTT	CASSSPDGGDTQYF
-	TRBV7-9	-	TRBJ2-7	TGTGCCAGCAGCCTAGAGTTGACCTACGAGCAGTACTTC	CASSLELTYEQYF